These 16 T cell receptor beta chains share one sample of origin, sequenced in a study of blood T cell repertoires in COVID-19 (dated by TCRdb to the early 2020s). Libraries were built with the immunoSEQ multiplex PCR assay. TCRdb took this table from immuneACCESS and kept in-frame rearrangements with V and J called. Such tables lack part of the clones; where checked against another copy, unresolved V genes explain under half of the gap, and the rest is unexplained. In all, the sample holds around 170,000 clones, and around 86% of those were seen once. 6.5% to 8.5% of the sample is held by the ten biggest clonotypes. Input material: peripheral blood. These receptors all stem from a woman in her 70s with COVID-19, enrolled during active disease.

V is TRBV7-2 and J is TRBJ2-3, with 7 bases lining up with TRBD2. This CDR3 contains 15 residues. Losses at the gene ends were 2 bases for V and 0 bases for J; bases not matched to a gene: 2. The germline V gene encodes CDR1 SGHTA and CDR2 FQGNSA. This CDR3 is CASSLMRESTDTQYF. CDR3 nucleotides: TGTGCCAGCAGCTTAATGCGGGAGAGCACAGATACGCAGTATTTT.

V and J are TRBV28 and TRBJ2-1; TRBD2 is a possible D gene (5 bases). Germline CDR1 is MDHEN and CDR2 is SYDVKM. Trimming took off 6 bases at V and 9 bases at J, with 12 bases between the two ends. The CDR3 is made up of 12 amino acids. This CDR3 is CASSQLSGEQFF. As DNA, the CDR3 is TGTGCCAGCAGCCAACTGAGCGGTGAGCAGTTCTTC.

This clone occurred a few times. Other DNA sequences in the same sample also yield this CDR3. The genes are TRBV6-2 or TRBV6-3 and TRBJ2-1; 8 nucleotides align to TRBD1. The germline CDR1 and CDR2 sequences are MNHEY and SVGEGT. Trimming at V came to 2 bases and at J to 4 bases, leaving 4 bases not matched to a gene. This CDR3 comprises 15 residues. This chain's CDR3 is CASSYGQGHYNEQFF. For the CDR3, the DNA is TGTGCCAGCAGTTACGGACAGGGACATTACAATGAGCAGTTCTTC.

This clone was seen a few times. The chain employs TRBV5-1 and TRBJ2-3; 8 bases agree with TRBD2. Per the germline V gene, CDR1 is SGHRS and CDR2 is YFSETQ. The trim removed 4 bases at V and 2 bases at J, leaving 9 bases unmatched. CDR3 length: 16 amino acids. CDR3 DNA: TGCGCCAGCAGCCCCGGACTAGCAGCTTACACAGATACGCAGTATTTT. It specifies CASSPGLAAYTDTQYF.

V and J are TRBV5-1 and TRBJ2-7, with TRBD2 as a possible D gene (5 bases). Germline V gene sequence: CDR1 SGHRS, CDR2 YFSETQ. Trimming left V 0 bases short and J 1 base short, with 8 bases between. This CDR3 is 14 amino acids long. The CDR3 here is CASSLAGDSYEQYF. The CDR3 DNA follows: TGCGCCAGCAGCTTGGCCGGGGATTCCTACGAGCAGTACTTC.

This chain joins TRBV7-2 and TRBJ2-6; 8 bases line up with TRBD2. The CDR3 covers 18 residues. The V segment lost 1 base and the J segment 0 bases; nucleotides outside the gene matches: 5. Germline V lookup: CDR1 SGHTA, CDR2 FQGNSA. Written as DNA, the CDR3 is TGTGCCAGCAGCTTAGATCTCAGCGGGAGCTCTGGGGCCAACGTCCTGACTTTC. Protein sequence: CASSLDLSGSSGANVLTF.

The gene calls are TRBV29-1 and TRBJ1-2, with unresolved D. The germline gives CDR1 SQVTM, CDR2 ANQGSEA. V lost 6 bases to trimming and J lost 8 bases, with 19 bases between them. This CDR3 comprises 13 residues. The CDR3 protein is CSVEPAGEEGYTF. The DNA of the CDR3 is TGCAGCGTAGAACCCGCCGGGGAGGAGGGCTACACCTTC.

This clone was detected many times. This CDR3 is CASSLDTGGEQYF. The DNA for the CDR3 is TGTGCCAGCAGCTTGGATACCGGGGGCGAGCAGTACTTC. The chain uses TRBV5-4 and TRBJ2-7; a possible D gene is TRBD2 (6 bases). CDR1 is SGHNT and CDR2 is YYREEE in the germline V gene (reference sequence). CDR3 length: 13 residues. V was clipped by 0 bases and J by 6 bases, with 10 bases between them.

This clone was picked up a small number of times. The chain is built from TRBV10-3 and TRBJ2-2; D is unresolved. Germline assignment: CDR1 ENHRY and CDR2 SYGVKD. V gave up 2 bases and J gave up 5 bases, with 9 bases separating them. The length of the CDR3 is 14 residues. The CDR3 spells CAISEIHSTGELFF. The CDR3 coding sequence is TGTGCCATCAGTGAGATCCACAGTACCGGGGAGCTGTTTTTT.

The rearrangement links TRBV5-4 to TRBJ2-6; D might be TRBD1 (6 bases). The germline V gene has CDR1 SGHNT and CDR2 YYREEE (reference sequence). Trimming cost V 2 bases and J 2 bases, with 11 bases left between them. The CDR3 totals 16 residues. The DNA of the CDR3 is TGTGCCAGCAGCTTCACAGGGCAAGCTGGGGCCAACGTCCTGACTTTC. This encodes CASSFTGQAGANVLTF.

This rearrangement joins TRBV30 to TRBJ2-4, with 10 bases fitting TRBD1. The CDR3 has 15 amino acids. Unmatched junction bases numbered 3, after V lost 3 bases and J lost 1 base. Germline V CDR1 and CDR2: GTSNPN, SVGIG (reference sequence). The CDR3 sequence is CAWSRDRGAKNIQYF. The CDR3 region has the DNA TGTGCCTGGAGCCGGGACAGGGGTGCCAAAAACATTCAGTACTTC.

This clone was picked up one time. This sequence joins TRBV9 and TRBJ1-2; D remains ambiguous. The germline V and J ends were trimmed by 0 bases and 5 bases, with 14 bases remaining between them. CDR3 length equals 15 residues. In germline, CDR1 is SGDLS, CDR2 YYNGEE. The CDR3 spells CASSVEEGAGYGYTF. The CDR3 bases are TGTGCCAGCAGCGTAGAAGAGGGCGCCGGTTATGGCTACACCTTC.

The V call is TRBV9, the J call TRBJ1-6, with TRBD1 matching over 12 bases. The CDR3 has 15 residues. Germline values: CDR1 SGDLS, CDR2 YYNGEE. Trimming at V came to 4 bases and at J to 15 bases, leaving 11 bases not matched to a gene. DNA for the CDR3: TGTGCCAGCAGCTCGCGGCGGGGACAGGGGGCGGACCTCCACTTT. The encoded protein is CASSSRRGQGADLHF.

The CDR3 loop reads CASSRDRAGNTGELFF. CDR3 bases: TGTGCCAGCAGCCGGGACAGGGCCGGTAACACCGGGGAGCTGTTTTTT. The chain carries TRBV7-2 and TRBJ2-2; 9 nucleotides align to TRBD1. Germline-derived CDR1 and CDR2 are SGHTA and FQGNSA. J was trimmed by 2 bases and V by 5 bases; bases with no gene match: 6. CDR3 length equals 16 residues.

The chain uses TRBV7-6 and TRBJ1-1, with D possibly TRBD1 on 5 matching bases. CDR3 length: 15 amino acids. Trimming removed 1 base at V and 2 bases at J, with 11 bases between. The germline gives CDR1 SGHVS, CDR2 FNYEAQ. The CDR3 DNA is TGTGCCAGCAGCTTAGGCGGGGGAGGCAACACTGAAGCTTTCTTT. This translates into CASSLGGGGNTEAFF.

The chain is built from TRBV11-2 and TRBJ2-7, with D maybe TRBD1 (5 bases). The CDR3 totals 17 residues. Germline CDR1 and CDR2: SGHAT and FQNNGV. V shed 0 bases and J shed 3 bases, with 18 bases lying between them. The CDR3 sequence is CASSLEQFSTAIYEQYF. Written as DNA, the CDR3 is TGTGCCAGCAGCTTAGAACAGTTTTCGACAGCCATCTACGAGCAGTACTTC.